The 8 T cell receptor beta chains below were found in one sample sequenced in a study of cytomegalovirus exposure and HLA in healthy donors (dated 2017 in TCRdb). The library was built by means of the immunoSEQ multiplex PCR assay. A mixture of 60 forward primers for TCR Vbeta segments and 13 reverse primers for TCR Jbeta segments was used in the multiplex PCR. The immuneACCESS repertoire file appears here via TCRdb, limited to in-frame rearrangements. These files lack a portion of the clones; in checked studies, under half of the deficit traces to unresolved V genes, and the cause of the others is not known. This sample holds about 120,000 clones; roughly three quarters were observed only once. The biggest ten clones account for more than 1.5% of the sample. Material for sequencing was PBMCs. The receptors were sampled from a woman between 18 and 29 years old in good health and CMV-seronegative.

This chain uses TRBV28 with TRBJ1-2; perhaps TRBD1 as D (5 bases). This CDR3 comprises 14 residues. Per the germline V gene, CDR1 is MDHEN and CDR2 is SYDVKM. V was shortened by 4 bases and J by 8 bases, with 17 bases between the two germline ends. This chain's CDR3 is CASSSPAGVFGYTF. The CDR3 nucleotides read TGTGCCAGCAGTTCCCCTGCGGGGGTGTTCGGCTACACCTTC.

This clone was seen more than once but under ten times. The J gene is TRBJ1-1, the V gene TRBV6-5, with unresolved D. Germline CDR1 MNHEY, CDR2 SVGAGI. Trimming left V 0 bases short and J 0 bases short, with 5 bases between. The CDR3 length is 14 residues. Here the CDR3 reads CASSYSRMNTEAFF. CDR3 nucleotides: TGTGCCAGCAGTTACTCCAGGATGAACACTGAAGCTTTCTTT.

This chain links TRBV6-1 with TRBJ1-2; D is unresolved. The germline V gene has CDR1 MNHNS and CDR2 SASEGT. Trimming took off 3 bases at V and 5 bases at J, with 7 bases between the two ends. The CDR3 contains 12 residues. This CDR3 is CASSDVGYGYTF. The CDR3 region has the DNA TGTGCCAGCAGTGATGTCGGGTATGGCTACACCTTC.

The chain employs TRBV7-9 and TRBJ2-1; 8 bases fit TRBD2. V was pared by 5 bases and J by 8 bases, with 17 bases of the junction left unmatched. Germline assignment: CDR1 SEHNR and CDR2 FQNEAQ (reference sequence). The CDR3 covers 17 residues. CDR3 amino acids: CASSPLISGVKADEQFF. The CDR3 nucleotides are TGTGCCAGCAGCCCCTTGATTAGCGGGGTAAAGGCAGATGAGCAGTTCTTC.

The V and J genes are TRBV19 and TRBJ2-7; 7 bases line up with TRBD1. J was trimmed by 3 bases and V by 7 bases; bases with no gene match: 12. In germline, CDR1 is LNHDA, CDR2 SQIVND (reference sequence). The CDR3 spans 15 residues. In nucleotides, the CDR3 is TGTGCCAGTAACCAACAGGGGTTAAAGGACTACGAGCAGTACTTC. Translating gives CASNQQGLKDYEQYF.

The chain employs TRBV5-1 and TRBJ1-2, with a weak D call TRBD1 (6 bases). Germline assignment: CDR1 SGHRS and CDR2 YFSETQ. V lost 4 bases and J 8 bases, leaving 21 bases between the germline ends. This CDR3 comprises 15 residues. The CDR3 DNA is TGCGCCAGCAGCAGAGAAATACAGGGTTTTCGGGGCTACACCTTC. Residues: CASSREIQGFRGYTF.

The CDR3 coding sequence is TGTGCCGGGGGTTGGGGACAGATCAATCAGCCCCAGCATTTT. Residues: CAGGWGQINQPQHF. The J gene is TRBJ1-5, the V gene TRBV30; 7 bases are a match to TRBD1. J gave up 3 bases and V 8 bases, and 10 bases lay outside the gene matches. CDR1 and CDR2 (germline): GTSNPN, SVGIG (reference sequence). The CDR3 has 14 residues.

The V and J genes are TRBV6-4 and TRBJ2-1; 7 bases map to TRBD2. The CDR3 has 13 residues. Per the germline V gene, CDR1 is MRHNA and CDR2 is SNTAGT. Unmatched junction bases numbered 10, after V lost 7 bases and J lost 10 bases. The CDR3 is CASKGGETGEQFF. CDR3 nucleotide sequence: TGTGCCAGCAAGGGAGGGGAGACGGGCGAGCAGTTCTTC.